One TCR beta chain is described in this entry. This clonotype has only a few counts. Which antigen it targets is not known. No per-base quality is available; no much larger clone lies one base away. The sample is drawn from a study of early T cells in non-severe SARS-CoV-2 infection (dated by TCRdb to the early 2020s). Regarding the complete study: Because TCR sequencing relied on bulk RNA taken from unsorted whole blood, pairing of alpha and beta chains was not possible.

Trimming leaves V shorter by 4 bases and J shorter by 0 bases, with the junction holding 11 bases beyond the gene matches. Looking up the germline V gene yields CDR1 SGHAT and CDR2 FQNNGV. Taken from cysteine to phenylalanine, the CDR3 has 19 residues. The entry retains the CDR3 DNA only, 57 bases that are in frame from base 1. This was a case-control study nested in a cohort of healthcare workers in London, UK, who had nasopharyngeal swab PCR tests and blood samples taken every week. Between 23 and 31 March 2020, the week of the UK lockdown, healthcare workers were enrolled and then followed up weekly for as long as 16 weeks. On the study overall, not on this receptor specifically: VDJdb matching was skewed toward anti-spike CD8 responses, so virus-specific expansions were likely underestimated and private and CD4 specificities were missed.

The receptor library was made with 5' RACE. TCRdb records NextSeq 500 as the sequencer. The TCR library protocol attached unique molecular identifiers to individual cDNA molecules to correct for sequencing error and PCR bias. Both TCR alpha and beta chains were sequenced, and tight co-correlation was observed between alpha and beta sequence abundances in each sample. The published analysis was carried out like this. Decombinator V4 was used to annotate TCR sequences for V gene, J gene and CDR3. TCRs were defined as expanded if a significant change between any two time points was detected under a Poisson model with p below 0.0001. TCR abundances were normalised to the total number of TCRs sequenced per sample and were expressed as counts per million. TRAV1-2 paired with TRAJ12, TRAJ20 or TRAJ33 defined MAIT TCRs, while TRAV10 paired with TRAJ18 defined iNKT TCRs. VDJdb, accessed on 1 November 2021, was searched for TCRs annotated for CMV, EBV and SARS-CoV-2, and TCRs annotated for more than one antigen were excluded. Through fastp at Q25 and MiXCR, TCRdb rebuilt clones from the public reads, retaining in-frame beta chains. Rows with one shared CDR3 protein collapse into an entry with the most common genes and DNA. TCRdb's processing, not the study's, gives the V and J calls here. A total of 60,000 to 90,000 distinct CDR3 sequences appear in this sample, roughly a sixth of them only once. The top ten constitute about 3% of the sample.

The chain links TRBV11-2 with TRBJ2-6, with 8 junctional bases fitting TRBD1. The sequence was collected from an adult who was a healthcare worker with PCR-confirmed SARS-CoV-2 infection or an uninfected control (not recorded which). Specimen: whole blood. This receptor has the CDR3 CASSWGRTGPSSGANVLTF. The bases read TGTGCCAGCAGCTGGGGAAGGACAGGGCCAAGCTCTGGGGCCAACGTCCTGACTTTC.